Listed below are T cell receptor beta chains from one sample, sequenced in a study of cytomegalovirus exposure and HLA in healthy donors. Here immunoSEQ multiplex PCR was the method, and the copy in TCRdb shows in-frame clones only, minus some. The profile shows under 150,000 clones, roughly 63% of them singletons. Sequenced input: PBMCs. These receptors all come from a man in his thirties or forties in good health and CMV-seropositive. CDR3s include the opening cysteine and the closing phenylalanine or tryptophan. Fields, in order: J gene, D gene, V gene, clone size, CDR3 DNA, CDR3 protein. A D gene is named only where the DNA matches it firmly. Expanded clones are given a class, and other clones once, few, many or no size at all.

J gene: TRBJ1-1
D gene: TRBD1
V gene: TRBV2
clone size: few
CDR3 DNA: TGTGCCAGCAGGGACAGGGGGTACTTGAACACTGAAGCTTTCTTT
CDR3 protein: CASRDRGYLNTEAFF

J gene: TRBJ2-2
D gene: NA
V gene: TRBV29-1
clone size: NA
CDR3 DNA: TGCAGCGCCGGGGGTTTGACTAGAACCGGGGAGCTGTTTTTT
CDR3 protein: CSAGGLTRTGELFF

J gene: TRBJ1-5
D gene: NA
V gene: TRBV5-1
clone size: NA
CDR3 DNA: TGCGCCAGCAGCTTGGGGCCAGATCAGCCCCAGCATTTT
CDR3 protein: CASSLGPDQPQHF

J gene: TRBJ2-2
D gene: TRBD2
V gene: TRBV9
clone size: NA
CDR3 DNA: TGTGCCAGCAGCGCGGGAGCCAGAGCGGGAGTGGGGACCGGGGAGCTGTTTTTT
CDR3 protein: CASSAGARAGVGTGELFF

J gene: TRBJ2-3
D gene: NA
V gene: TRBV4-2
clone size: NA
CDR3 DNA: TGTGCCAGCAGGACCTGGGCGGAGGTGAGCACAGATACGCAGTATTTT
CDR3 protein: CASRTWAEVSTDTQYF

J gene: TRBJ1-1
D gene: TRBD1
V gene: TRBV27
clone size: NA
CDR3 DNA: TGTGCCAGCACTAATCAGGGGGACACTGAAGCTTTCTTT
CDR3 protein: CASTNQGDTEAFF

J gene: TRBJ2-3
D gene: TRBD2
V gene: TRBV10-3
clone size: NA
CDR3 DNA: TGTGCCATCAGGGGGGTACTCACGACTAGCGGGGTCTGGAATACGCAGTATTTT
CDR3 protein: CAIRGVLTTSGVWNTQYF

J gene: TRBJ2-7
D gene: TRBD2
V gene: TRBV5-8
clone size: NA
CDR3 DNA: TGTGCCAGCAGCTTGTTGGAGGCGGGAGTCTCTTACGAGCAGTACTTC
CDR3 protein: CASSLLEAGVSYEQYF

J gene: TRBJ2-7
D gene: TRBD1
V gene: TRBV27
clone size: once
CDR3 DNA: TGTGCCAGCAGTTTAGGGACAGGGGTCTACGAGCAGTACTTC
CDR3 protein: CASSLGTGVYEQYF

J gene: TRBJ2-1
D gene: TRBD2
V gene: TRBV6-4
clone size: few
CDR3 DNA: TGTGCCAGCAGCGATGGGACTAGCGGACACAATGAGCAGTTCTTC
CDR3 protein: CASSDGTSGHNEQFF

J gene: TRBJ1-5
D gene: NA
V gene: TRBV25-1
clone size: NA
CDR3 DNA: TGTGCCAGCAGTGAATTCGACGGGTGGCAGCCCCAGCATTTT
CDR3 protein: CASSEFDGWQPQHF

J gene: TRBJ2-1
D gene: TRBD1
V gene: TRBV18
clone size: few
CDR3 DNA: TGTGCCAGCTCACCCAGCAGGGGGTCCAATGAGCAGTTCTTC
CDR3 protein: CASSPSRGSNEQFF

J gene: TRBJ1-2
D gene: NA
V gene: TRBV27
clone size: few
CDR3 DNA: TGTGCCAGCAGTTTATCGACTGGCTATGGCTACACCTTC
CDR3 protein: CASSLSTGYGYTF

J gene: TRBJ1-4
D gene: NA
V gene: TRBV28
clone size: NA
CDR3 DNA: TGTGCCAGCAGTTTAGTAGGGGATTCCGAAAAACTGTTTTTT
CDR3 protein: CASSLVGDSEKLFF

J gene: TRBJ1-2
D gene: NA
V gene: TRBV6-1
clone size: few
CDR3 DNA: TGTGCCAGCAGTGAAAGGGACGGACTATTGCTACCCTATGGCTACACCTTC
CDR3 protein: CASSERDGLLLPYGYTF

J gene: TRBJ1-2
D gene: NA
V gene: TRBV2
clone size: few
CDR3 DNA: TGTGCCAGCAGAGGGGGGGGTAACTATGGCTACACCTTC
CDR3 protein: CASRGGGNYGYTF

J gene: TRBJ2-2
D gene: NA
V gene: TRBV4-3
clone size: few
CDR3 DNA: TGCGCCAGCAGCCAAGGCGGAGGGGTTAACGGGGAGCTGTTTTTT
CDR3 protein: CASSQGGGVNGELFF

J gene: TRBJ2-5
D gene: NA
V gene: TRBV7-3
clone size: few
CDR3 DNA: TGTGCCAGCAGCTTAGGATCGGGAGAGACCCAGTACTTC
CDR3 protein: CASSLGSGETQYF

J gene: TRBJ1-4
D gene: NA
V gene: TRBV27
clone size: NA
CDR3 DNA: TGTGCCAGCAGTCCGGCCGGAGGTAATGAAAAACTGTTTTTT
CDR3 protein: CASSPAGGNEKLFF

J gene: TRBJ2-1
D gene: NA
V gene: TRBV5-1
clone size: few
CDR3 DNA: TGCGCCAGCAGCGCCTCAGGGGACAACTCCTACAATGAGCAGTTCTTC
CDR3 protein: CASSASGDNSYNEQFF

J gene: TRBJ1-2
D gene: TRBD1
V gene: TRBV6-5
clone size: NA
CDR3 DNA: TGTGCCAGCAGTTGGGACAGGGGGAAGTATGGCTACACCTTC
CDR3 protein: CASSWDRGKYGYTF

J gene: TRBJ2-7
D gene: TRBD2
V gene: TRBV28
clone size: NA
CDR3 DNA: TGTGCCAGCAGCCAACCCGGACTAGCGTCGACCGAGCAGTACTTC
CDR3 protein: CASSQPGLASTEQYF

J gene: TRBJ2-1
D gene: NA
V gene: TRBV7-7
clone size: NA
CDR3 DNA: TGTGCCAGCAGCTTAGCACTCCGGTCAAATGAGCAGTTCTTC
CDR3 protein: CASSLALRSNEQFF

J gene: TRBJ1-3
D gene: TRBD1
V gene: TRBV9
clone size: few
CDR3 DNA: TGTGCCAGCAGCCCCGACCCCGGGACAGGGGGAAACACCATATATTTT
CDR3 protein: CASSPDPGTGGNTIYF